The clone carrying this TCR beta chain was detected many times. Its specificity is unknown. TCRdb used MiXCR to reprocess the RACE reads, holding one entry per CDR3 protein. The top ten hold roughly 5.9% of the sample, which has some 74,000 distinct CDR3 sequences, 10% to 15% seen once. The time point: patch test 3, about 24 weeks after DPC sensitization. Treatment reported: therapeutic diphenylcyclopropenone sensitization with weekly scalp DPC. Germline V gene data show CDR1 as GTSNPN and CDR2 as SVGIG (reference sequence). After removal of 4 bases from V and 4 bases from J, the junction contained 6 bases not matched to a gene. The CDR3 is 15 residues long. This sample was included in a study of human T cells and chemical hapten exposure. Whole-study context: The patients were mostly female; they had alopecia areata, totalis or universalis. Whole-study results and caveats: Versus controls, significantly more large CDR3 similarity clusters arose from expanded TCRs. TCRs exceeding 1 in 1000 frequency stayed unchanged with DPC sensitization.

Material: whole blood, obtained in connection with sensitization to the hapten diphenylcyclopropenone (DPC). The J gene is TRBJ2-1, the V gene TRBV30, with 11 positions matching TRBD2. The receptor was isolated from a woman aged 45-59 years with alopecia areata. Some clones in this sample may be carry-over from other donors' samples. As DNA, the CDR3 is TGTGCCTGGACCCCCCTAGCGGGAGGTTACAATGAGCAGTTCTTC. Translation gives CAWTPLAGGYNEQFF.